This record concerns one TCR beta chain sequence. Method: immunoSEQ multiplex PCR; TCRdb's copy keeps in-frame clones and lacks some. The sample consists of more than 150,000 clones, 80% to 95% of them appearing once. This entry is derived from a study of T cell responses to AZD1222 COVID-19 vaccine. This material consisted of peripheral blood, taken on day 0 of AZD1222 vaccination. The clonotype originates from an adult in good health.

The CDR3 is CASLAGGYEQYF. CDR3 DNA sequence: TGTGCCAGCCTAGCGGGAGGGTACGAGCAGTACTTC. The genes are TRBV2 and TRBJ2-7; 12 bases agree with TRBD2. The J segment lost 4 bases and the V segment lost 8 bases, leaving 0 bases of the junction unmatched. The CDR3 runs 12 residues. Germline loops: CDR1 SNHLY, CDR2 FYNNEI.